The 27 T cell receptor beta chains below all came from one sample that was sequenced in a study of breast tumors, draining lymph nodes, adjacent tissues. A single record per CDR3 protein comes from TCRdb applying MiXCR to the multiplex PCR reads. This sample has roughly 80,000 distinct CDR3 sequences; approximately 19% occur once, and the top ten carry about 2.5%. Samples came from axillary lymph nodes draining the breast cancer. The sample taken for sequencing was axillary lymph node tissue. All receptors come from a female donor with breast cancer. Some clones in this sample may be carry-over from other donors' samples.

A remark on this clonotype: A much larger clonotype is one base distant, so this may be a read error. The chain couples TRBV7-2 to TRBJ2-1; 7 nucleotides align to TRBD1. V shed 2 bases, J shed 8 bases, and the junction held 9 bases outside the gene matches. Germline loops: CDR1 SGHTA, CDR2 FQGNSA. The CDR3 totals 15 residues. CDR3 DNA: TGTGCCAGCAGCTTACCCGCAGGCCAGGGGGATGAGCAGTTCTTC. Encoded protein: CASSLPAGQGDEQFF.

This clonotype was found many times. V is TRBV3-1 and J is TRBJ2-7; D may be TRBD1 (5 bases). Germline assignment: CDR1 LGHDT and CDR2 YNNKEL (reference sequence). V shed 1 base and J shed 6 bases, with 7 bases lying between them. The CDR3 runs to 12 residues. The CDR3 region has the DNA TGTGCCAGCAGCCAAGCAGGGCTCGAGCAGTACTTC. It translates to CASSQAGLEQYF.

This clonotype was detected ten times or more. V and J are TRBV29-1 and TRBJ2-3; the D gene is possibly TRBD2 (5 bases). With 6 bases removed from V and 5 bases from J, the gap between germline ends came to 15 bases. Germline CDR1 and CDR2: SQVTM and ANQGSEA. This CDR3 region has 13 residues. The DNA of the CDR3 is TGCAGCGTCGGGGTTTCGCCAGAAGATACGCAGTATTTT. It translates to CSVGVSPEDTQYF.

As for this clonotype: A read error is possible here, since a much larger clone lies one base away. No conserved phenylalanine or tryptophan ends this CDR3, so it is likely a read error. The chain recombines TRBV6-6 with TRBJ1-5; the D is unclear. The V end lost 2 bases, the J end lost 4 bases, and 15 bases lay between the germline ends. This CDR3 spans 16 amino acids. Germline V gene sequence: CDR1 MNHNY, CDR2 SVGAGI (reference sequence). DNA for the CDR3: TGTGCCAGCAGTTACAAGGTCGCCGGCTATAATCAGCCCCAGCATGTT. Amino acids: CASSYKVAGYNQPQHV.

This clonotype was seen repeatedly, ten times or more. This rearrangement joins TRBV24-1 to TRBJ2-1; either TRBD1 or TRBD2 may supply D (5 bases each). Trimming stripped 3 bases from V and 0 bases from J, with 17 bases between. Germline values: CDR1 KGHDR, CDR2 SFDVKD. CDR3 length: 18 residues. For the CDR3, the DNA is TGTGCCACCAGTGATCCCCAAGGGACGAAAAGCTCCTACAATGAGCAGTTCTTC. The encoded protein is CATSDPQGTKSSYNEQFF.

This clonotype was seen ten or more times. The chain links TRBV5-1 to TRBJ1-4; possible D gene TRBD1, 6 bases. The CDR3 loop spans 16 amino acids. Trimming shortened V by 0 bases and J by 3 bases, and 12 bases separated the two germline ends. Per germline, CDR1 SGHRS and CDR2 YFSETQ. CDR3 bases: TGCGCCAGCAGCTTGGCCCCGGCAGGGGCTAATGAAAAACTGTTTTTT. Encoded protein: CASSLAPAGANEKLFF.

This clonotype turned up a few times. The rearrangement links TRBV4-2 to TRBJ2-4, with TRBD2 matching over 10 bases. V lost 4 bases to trimming and J lost 7 bases; unmatched junction nucleotides: 10. CDR3 length equals 16 residues. Per the germline V gene, CDR1 is LGHNA and CDR2 is YNFKEQ. The CDR3 sequence: CASSLHRASGSNIQYF. DNA of the CDR3: TGTGCCAGCAGCCTCCATCGGGCTAGCGGGAGTAACATTCAGTACTTC.

This clonotype was recorded once. Its ends do not fully match the called genes, so a read error is possible. V gene TRBV19 combines with J gene TRBJ2-3, with a possible D match to TRBD1 (7 bases). Germline CDR1 and CDR2: LNHDA and SQIVND (reference sequence). The CDR3 loop spans 14 amino acids. The CDR3: CASSPGGGTDTRYF. The CDR3 DNA reads as TGTGCCAGTAGCCCAGGAGGAGGGACAGATACGCGGTATTTT.

This clonotype came up many times. V usage is TRBV7-6 and J usage is TRBJ1-5, with 9 bases aligning to TRBD1. Losses at the gene ends were 1 base for V and 2 bases for J; bases not matched to a gene: 0. The CDR3 runs 15 residues. The V gene's germline CDR1 is SGHVS and CDR2 FNYEAQ. CDR3: CASSLGDRGNQPQHF. Written as DNA, the CDR3 is TGTGCCAGCAGCTTAGGGGACAGGGGCAATCAGCCCCAGCATTTT.

The sample holds a few counts of this clonotype. The chain is built from TRBV28 and TRBJ2-7; possibly TRBD2 for D (6 bases). The CDR3 is 15 residues long. Germline-derived CDR1 and CDR2 are MDHEN and SYDVKM. Between the trimmed V and J ends, which lost 2 bases and 4 bases, there was a span of 15 bases. The CDR3 region is CASSLRASVPYEQYF. CDR3 sequence (DNA): TGTGCCAGCAGTTTAAGGGCTAGCGTACCTTACGAGCAGTACTTC.

This clonotype was found once. A much more abundant neighbour one base away suggests this may be a read error. CDR3 DNA: TGCAGTGCCGGGAGCGAGAACAATCAGCCCCAGCATTTT. Amino acids: CSAGSENNQPQHF. The chain recombines TRBV20-1 with TRBJ1-5; D not certain. V lost 6 bases, J lost 3 bases, and 12 bases lay in between. The CDR3 sequence is 13 residues long. Germline V gene sequence: CDR1 DFQATT, CDR2 SNEGSKA (reference sequence).

The CDR3 region is CASSRPLGQETQYF. The CDR3, as DNA: TGTGCCAGCAGCCGACCCCTGGGACAAGAGACCCAGTACTTC. The gene calls are TRBV2 and TRBJ2-5; D unresolved. The germline gives CDR1 SNHLY, CDR2 FYNNEI. The V end was cut by 6 bases, the J end by 2 bases, with 13 bases between. CDR3 length: 14 residues.

On this clonotype itself: One junction end disagrees with the germline gene, perhaps due to a read error. The chain combines TRBV10-3 with TRBJ1-6, with a tentative D call TRBD1 (6 bases). The CDR3 covers 13 residues. The V gene's germline CDR1 is ENHRY and CDR2 SYGVKD. CDR3 protein: CAIGGRADSPRHF. Here the CDR3 DNA reads TGTGCCATCGGGGGCAGGGCTGATTCACCCCGCCACTTT.

This clonotype was seen at least ten times. This rearrangement joins TRBV6-6 to TRBJ2-5; TRBD1 agrees at 9 bases. Germline CDR1 and CDR2: MNHNY and SVGAGI (reference sequence). The CDR3 spans 14 residues. V trimming: 7 bases; J trimming: 3 bases; junction bases outside the gene matches: 6. The CDR3 region has the DNA TGTGCCAGCACGGGACAGGGAGTGGAAGAGACCCAGTACTTC. Protein sequence: CASTGQGVEETQYF.

This clonotype has more than one count but fewer than ten. The chain carries TRBV28 and TRBJ1-5; no firm D call. This CDR3 has 16 residues. Germline assignment: CDR1 MDHEN and CDR2 SYDVKM. Trimming shortened V by 3 bases and J by 1 base, and 13 bases separated the two germline ends. The CDR3 sequence: CASSFITAQSNQPQHF. The CDR3 DNA reads TGTGCCAGCAGTTTTATCACCGCTCAGAGCAATCAGCCCCAGCATTTT.

The sample holds many counts of this clonotype. This chain uses TRBV19 with TRBJ2-3; the D is unclear. The V and J ends lost 1 base and 0 bases respectively, with 8 bases between them. This CDR3 spans 15 amino acids. Germline CDR1 is LNHDA and CDR2 is SQIVND (reference sequence). The CDR3 DNA follows: TGTGCCAGTAGTATAGTGAGCGCGAGCACAGATACGCAGTATTTT. Amino acid sequence: CASSIVSASTDTQYF.

To note about this clonotype: The junction shows a germline mismatch at one end, possibly a read error. V is TRBV7-2 and J is TRBJ2-7; D is ambiguous. CDR1 and CDR2 from the germline V gene are SGHTA and FQGNSA. The CDR3 covers 13 residues. The CDR3: CASSLTGVNEQSF. The CDR3 bases are TGTGCCAGCAGCTTAACTGGAGTTAACGAGCAGTCCTTC.

This clonotype occurred many times. The V call is TRBV7-2, the J call TRBJ2-1, with 8 bases lining up with TRBD1. The V gene end was trimmed by 5 bases and the J gene end by 9 bases; junction bases not matched to a gene: 12. Germline V gene data show CDR1 as SGHTA and CDR2 as FQGNSA. The CDR3 is 15 residues long. The CDR3: CASSIRQGPAGEQFF. The CDR3 DNA reads TGTGCCAGCAGCATCCGACAGGGGCCTGCGGGTGAGCAGTTCTTC.

This clonotype was counted ten times or more. V gene TRBV4-1 combines with J gene TRBJ2-3, with D possibly TRBD1 on 6 matching bases. The ends were cut back, 3 bases at V and 3 bases at J, with 19 bases in the middle. The CDR3 has 17 amino acids. Looked up from germline, CDR1 is MGHRA and CDR2 is YSYEKL. The CDR3 loop is CASSQAGSTGYTDTQYF. DNA of the CDR3: TGCGCCAGCAGCCAGGCTGGGTCGACAGGTTATACAGATACGCAGTATTTT.

This clonotype was seen repeatedly, ten times or more. The gene calls are TRBV6-5 and TRBJ2-7; 10 bases fit TRBD2. CDR1 and CDR2 (germline): MNHEY, SVGAGI. The CDR3 length is 15 residues. V lost 2 bases, J lost 3 bases, and 4 bases stayed unmatched. DNA for the CDR3: TGTGCCAGCAGTTACGGGTCTAGCGGGAGCTACGAGCAGTACTTC. This encodes CASSYGSSGSYEQYF.

The chain carries TRBV30 and TRBJ1-5; D not resolved. CDR3 size: 15 residues. With 1 base removed from V and 0 bases from J, the gap between germline ends came to 10 bases. CDR1 and CDR2 from the germline V gene are GTSNPN and SVGIG (reference sequence). CDR3 in DNA: TGTGCCTGGAGTGGCGGGAGTTATAGCAATCAGCCCCAGCATTTT. Its protein product is CAWSGGSYSNQPQHF.

This clonotype was found many times. The V call is TRBV4-2, the J call TRBJ2-1, with 8 bases lining up with TRBD2. The germline V gene has CDR1 LGHNA and CDR2 YNFKEQ. Losses at the gene ends were 4 bases for V and 3 bases for J; bases not matched to a gene: 8. The CDR3 runs to 16 residues. The CDR3 DNA reads as TGTGCCAGCAGCCTAAAAGCGGGGGCCATCTACAATGAGCAGTTCTTC. This encodes CASSLKAGAIYNEQFF.

This clonotype was observed at least ten times. J is TRBJ1-5 and V is TRBV12-3 or TRBV12-4; no clear D. V dropped 4 bases and J dropped 5 bases, with 9 bases sitting between them. The CDR3 runs 13 residues. The CDR3 protein is CASSYGSYQPQHF. CDR3 nucleotides: TGTGCCAGCAGTTATGGCAGCTATCAGCCCCAGCATTTT.

This clonotype occurred many times. This rearrangement joins TRBV4-2 to TRBJ2-1; D is undetermined. V was trimmed by 2 bases and J by 10 bases, leaving 9 bases between them. The CDR3 runs 12 residues. From germline, CDR1 is LGHNA and CDR2 YNFKEQ. The CDR3 DNA is TGTGCCAGCAGCCAATCCCCGCTGGAGCAGTTCTTC. As protein: CASSQSPLEQFF.

This clonotype showed up many times. J is TRBJ2-7 and V is TRBV7-2; D is undetermined. This CDR3 is 16 amino acids long. The germline gives CDR1 SGHTA, CDR2 FQGNSA. V was shortened by 0 bases and J by 6 bases, with 18 bases between the two germline ends. The CDR3 region has the DNA TGTGCCAGCAGCTTAGCTACCCCTACGCTACGTGGCGAGCAGTACTTC. Translation: CASSLATPTLRGEQYF. The full variable domain, its missing parts supplied by reference TRBV7-2 and TRBJ2-7, is GAGVSQSPSNKVTEKGKDVELRCDPISGHTALYWYRQSLGQGLEFLIYFQGNSAPDKSGLPSDRFSAERTGGSVSTLTIQRTQQEDSAVYLCASSLATPTLRGEQYFGPGTRLTVT.

This clonotype was detected many times. The V call is TRBV5-4, the J call TRBJ2-1; D call uncertain. Between the trimmed V and J ends, which lost 4 bases and 2 bases, there was a span of 10 bases. Germline V gene data show CDR1 as SGHNT and CDR2 as YYREEE (reference sequence). This CDR3 has 14 residues. Here the CDR3 DNA reads TGTGCCAGCAGCCCTATGCTTGCCTACAATGAGCAGTTCTTC. Translation gives CASSPMLAYNEQFF.

Note on this clonotype: Without the conserved terminal phenylalanine or tryptophan, this CDR3 likely stems from a read error. The DNA is left out, because the CDR3 cannot be placed on it with certainty; the CDR3 is given as TCRdb lists it. V usage is TRBV7-2 and J usage is TRBJ1-2. The germline V gene encodes CDR1 SGHTA and CDR2 FQGNSA. The CDR3 has 8 amino acids, counting both end residues. The CDR3 region is CASSLEFL.